This T cell receptor (beta chain) was identified during a study of T-cell memory formation after mild COVID-19. The authors produced TCR alpha and TCR beta cDNA libraries with sample barcodes and UMIs by 5'RACE using constant-segment primers. TCRdb passed the 5' RACE reads through MiXCR, listing each CDR3 protein once. Altogether approximately 430,000 distinct CDR3 sequences are present, 20% to 30% being singletons, with the ten largest covering about 12%. The CDR3 has 15 residues. V was clipped by 5 bases and J by 4 bases; unmatched bases: 9. This clonotype showed up just a few times. This TCR came from an adult woman who had mild COVID-19 (a few samples of this study predate the infection). Cell type and time point are not known. The rearrangement uses TRBV12-3 or TRBV12-4 and TRBJ2-3; TRBD2 aligns across 7 bases. Sequencing was performed on PBMCs or a T cell subset sorted from them (not recorded which). The CDR3 DNA is TGTGCCAGCAGTCCCCGGACTAGTGGCGCAGATACGCAGTATTTT. Its protein is CASSPRTSGADTQYF.